The 12 T cell receptor beta chains given below trace back to one sample, sequenced in a study of blood T cell repertoires in COVID-19. Assay used: immunoSEQ multiplex PCR; TCRdb lists only in-frame clones, some missing. This table has about 170,000 clones, more than 65% appearing once. Source material: peripheral blood. These receptors were collected from a man in his 70s with active or convalescent COVID-19.

The chain links TRBV6-5 to TRBJ1-5, with D tentatively TRBD1 (5 bases). V was trimmed by 0 bases and J by 7 bases, leaving 13 bases between them. This CDR3 has 15 residues. CDR1 is MNHEY and CDR2 is SVGAGI in the germline V gene. The CDR3 sequence: CASSYSLGEGQPQHF. CDR3 bases: TGTGCCAGCAGTTACTCGCTAGGGGAGGGGCAGCCCCAGCATTTT.

In DNA, the CDR3 is TGTGCCAGCAGCTTATCCCGGGACAGGGGATCTGGCTACACCTTC. It translates to CASSLSRDRGSGYTF. The chain links TRBV11-2 to TRBJ1-2, with 10 bases identical to TRBD1. Germline V gene sequence: CDR1 SGHAT, CDR2 FQNNGV. Trimming took 2 bases from V and 7 from J; bases not matched to a gene: 7. The CDR3 runs 15 residues.

The chain couples TRBV14 to TRBJ1-2; 7 nucleotides align to TRBD1. This CDR3 region has 15 residues. V was clipped by 4 bases and J by 8 bases; unmatched bases: 13. Per germline, CDR1 SGHDN and CDR2 FVKESK. The CDR3 region is CASSPLGQAWRGYTF. In DNA, the CDR3 is TGTGCCAGCAGCCCACTAGGACAGGCATGGAGGGGCTACACCTTC. The variable domain in full, completed from reference TRBV14 and TRBJ1-2, reads EAGVTQFPSHSVIEKGQTVTLRCDPISGHDNLYWYRRVMGKEIKFLLHFVKESKQDESGMPNNRFLAERTGGTYSTLKVQPAELEDSGVYFCASSPLGQAWRGYTFGSGTRLTVV.

This CDR3 is CSASAGLEMTFF. The DNA for the CDR3 is TGCAGTGCTAGTGCGGGACTGGAAATGACTTTCTTT. The chain is built from TRBV20-1 and TRBJ1-1; D possibly corresponds to TRBD1 (5 bases). Germline CDR1 and CDR2: DFQATT and SNEGSKA (reference sequence). This CDR3 has 12 residues. Trimming pared 3 bases from V and 12 bases from J, leaving 17 bases between.

V is TRBV7-8 and J is TRBJ1-5; 8 nucleotides agree with TRBD1. CDR3 size: 16 residues. Germline lookup yields CDR1 SGHVS and CDR2 FQNEAQ. V was clipped by 5 bases and J by 2 bases; unmatched bases: 8. DNA for the CDR3: TGTGCCAGCAGCATCTACAGGGGGAATGGCAATCAGCCCCAGCATTTT. It specifies CASSIYRGNGNQPQHF.

This rearrangement joins TRBV2 to TRBJ1-1; no reliable D call. V was shortened by 6 bases and J by 0 bases, with 8 bases between the two germline ends. There are 13 residues in the CDR3. The germline gives CDR1 SNHLY, CDR2 FYNNEI. The CDR3 reads CASRVTVNTEAFF. Here the CDR3 DNA reads TGTGCCAGCAGGGTGACTGTGAACACTGAAGCTTTCTTT.

This clone came up once. The V gene is TRBV14, the J gene TRBJ2-5, with 13 bases lining up with TRBD2. This CDR3 contains 16 residues. The germline gives CDR1 SGHDN, CDR2 FVKESK. V lost 4 bases to trimming and J lost 5 bases; unmatched junction nucleotides: 7. The CDR3 reads CASSRWTSGRGETQYF. CDR3 bases: TGTGCCAGCAGCCGCTGGACTAGCGGGAGAGGGGAGACCCAGTACTTC.

The J gene is TRBJ1-3, the V gene TRBV19; 7 bases agree with TRBD1. Germline loops: CDR1 LNHDA, CDR2 SQIVND (reference sequence). Unmatched junction bases numbered 5, after V lost 1 base and J lost 5 bases. The CDR3 loop spans 15 amino acids. The CDR3 nucleotides are TGTGCCAGTAGTATAGCGCGACAGGGACGAAACACCATATATTTT. This sequence encodes CASSIARQGRNTIYF.

The rearrangement joins TRBV6-5 to TRBJ2-5; 7 bases are a match to TRBD1. V was pared by 9 bases and J by 4 bases, with 8 bases of the junction left unmatched. This CDR3 is built from 13 residues. CDR1 and CDR2 from the germline V gene are MNHEY and SVGAGI. The CDR3 region is CASGDPGGETQYF. The CDR3 DNA reads TGTGCCAGTGGTGATCCAGGGGGAGAGACCCAGTACTTC.

V gene TRBV3-1 (or the pseudogene TRBV3-2) combines with J gene TRBJ1-5, with 7 nucleotides matching TRBD1. The germline CDR1 and CDR2 sequences are LGHDT and YNNKEL (reference sequence). The CDR3 has 15 residues. Germline trimming cut 0 bases from V and 5 bases from J; bases unmatched to any gene: 4. The CDR3 spells CASSQDFTGDQPQHF. The CDR3 bases are TGTGCCAGCAGCCAAGATTTTACAGGGGATCAGCCCCAGCATTTT.

The chain has TRBV18 and TRBJ1-5; 10 bases agree with TRBD1. V shed 8 bases, J shed 10 bases, and the junction held 11 bases outside the gene matches. Germline assignment: CDR1 KGHSH and CDR2 LQKENI. The CDR3 extends over 14 amino acids. In nucleotides, the CDR3 is TGTGCCAGCCGAGGCGGGACAGGGGCCCTTCCCCAGCATTTT. Translating gives CASRGGTGALPQHF.

The V and J genes are TRBV5-1 and TRBJ2-1, with 9 nucleotides matching TRBD2. This CDR3 spans 15 amino acids. The germline V gene has CDR1 SGHRS and CDR2 YFSETQ. Losses at the gene ends were 4 bases for V and 4 bases for J; bases not matched to a gene: 6. Written as DNA, the CDR3 is TGCGCCAGCAGCAAACTAGCGGGTTCATACAATGAGCAGTTCTTC. Protein: CASSKLAGSYNEQFF.